A single sample is the source of the 29 T cell receptor beta chains below, sequenced in a study of cytomegalovirus exposure and HLA in healthy donors. The method was immunoSEQ multiplex PCR; TCRdb's version includes in-frame clones alone and lacks a portion of them. The profile shows about 160,000 clones, 95% to 96% of them singletons. Sequencing input: PBMCs. All receptors derive from a woman between 18 and 29 years old in good health and CMV-seronegative.

The rearrangement links TRBV9 to TRBJ2-3; D gene uncertain. CDR3 length equals 14 residues. Trimming cost V 3 bases and J 4 bases, with 12 bases left between them. Germline V gene data show CDR1 as SGDLS and CDR2 as YYNGEE. The DNA for the CDR3 is TGTGCCAGCAGCGGGCGGAAAGGCCCAGATACGCAGTATTTT. It translates to CASSGRKGPDTQYF. The variable domain in full, with the rest retrieved from reference TRBV9 and TRBJ2-3, is DSGVTQTPKHLITATGQRVTLRCSPRSGDLSVYWYQQSLDQGLQFLIQYYNGEERAKGNILERFSAQQFPDLHSELNLSSLELGDSALYFCASSGRKGPDTQYFGPGTRLTVL.

This chain connects TRBV5-6 to TRBJ2-1, with D hard to call. The V and J ends lost 2 bases and 5 bases respectively, with 11 bases between them. The V gene's germline CDR1 is SGHDT and CDR2 YYEEEE. The CDR3 is 14 amino acids. The CDR3 DNA follows: TGTGCCAGCAGCTTATTAGCAAACAACAATGAGCAGTTCTTC. Translation gives CASSLLANNNEQFF.

The chain links TRBV11-2 to TRBJ2-7, with TRBD2 matching 7 bases. CDR3 length equals 15 residues. Germline V CDR1 and CDR2: SGHAT, FQNNGV. Losses at the gene ends were 7 bases for V and 2 bases for J; bases not matched to a gene: 11. CDR3 sequence: CASTTGDGGTYEQYF. The CDR3 nucleotides read TGTGCCAGCACCACTGGGGACGGGGGGACCTACGAGCAGTACTTC.

This chain connects TRBV11-2 to TRBJ1-1; 9 bases fit TRBD1. The CDR3 consists of 16 residues. V shed 4 bases and J 4 bases; nucleotides not matched to a gene: 10. Germline V gives CDR1 SGHAT, CDR2 FQNNGV. CDR3 DNA: TGTGCCAGCAGCTCGGGACAGGGCCGTAGGATCACTGAAGCTTTCTTT. Translated, it gives CASSSGQGRRITEAFF.

The chain has TRBV5-1 and TRBJ2-5; TRBD1 agrees at 8 bases. Losses at the gene ends were 0 bases for V and 5 bases for J; bases not matched to a gene: 9. The germline gives CDR1 SGHRS, CDR2 YFSETQ. This CDR3 comprises 16 residues. The chain's CDR3 is CASSLGTTGVGETQYF. The CDR3 region has the DNA TGCGCCAGCAGCTTGGGAACGACAGGGGTGGGGGAGACCCAGTACTTC.

The count of this clone is one. The chain couples TRBV29-1 to TRBJ1-1, with a possible D match to TRBD1 (5 bases). Germline CDR1 reads SQVTM; CDR2 reads ANQGSEA. Between the trimmed V and J ends, which lost 7 bases and 1 base, there was a span of 10 bases. This CDR3 has 12 residues. CDR3 in amino acids: CSATTENTEAFF. The CDR3 bases are TGCAGCGCTACGACAGAGAACACTGAAGCTTTCTTT.

The rearrangement uses TRBV27 and TRBJ2-1, with TRBD2 matching over 7 bases. The V gene end was trimmed by 5 bases and the J gene end by 2 bases; junction bases not matched to a gene: 6. This CDR3 has 15 amino acids. Germline CDR1 reads MNHEY; CDR2 reads SMNVEV (reference sequence). The CDR3 coding sequence is TGTGCCAGCAGTCTCCGACTAGCTCCCTACAATGAGCAGTTCTTC. As protein: CASSLRLAPYNEQFF.

The chain recombines TRBV7-2 with TRBJ2-3; TRBD2 matches 12 bases. CDR3 length equals 16 residues. With 4 bases clipped from V and 3 bases from J, the junction kept 5 bases outside the gene matches. The germline CDR1 and CDR2 sequences are SGHTA and FQGNSA. DNA of the CDR3: TGTGCCAGCAGCTCTTCTAGCGGGGGGGGGACAGATACGCAGTATTTT. As protein: CASSSSSGGGTDTQYF.

The chain recombines TRBV11-2 with TRBJ2-1; 10 bases match TRBD2. Losses at the gene ends were 5 bases for V and 4 bases for J; bases not matched to a gene: 11. The CDR3 runs to 17 residues. Looked up from germline, CDR1 is SGHAT and CDR2 is FQNNGV. CDR3 bases: TGTGCCAGCAGCCGACGGACTTCTAGCGGGGGTTACAATGAGCAGTTCTTC. It specifies CASSRRTSSGGYNEQFF.

The chain joins TRBV19 to TRBJ2-6; tentative D call: TRBD1 (5 bases). V dropped 3 bases and J dropped 0 bases, with 9 bases sitting between them. Germline-derived CDR1 and CDR2 are LNHDA and SQIVND (reference sequence). This CDR3 contains 16 residues. The CDR3 is CASSIVDSSGANVLTF. CDR3 coding DNA: TGTGCCAGTAGTATCGTCGACAGCTCTGGGGCCAACGTCCTGACTTTC. The full variable domain, with the rest looked up from reference TRBV19 and TRBJ2-6, is DGGITQSPKYLFRKEGQNVTLSCEQNLNHDAMYWYRQDPGQGLRLIYYSQIVNDFQKGDIAEGYSVSREKKESFPLTVTSAQKNPTAFYLCASSIVDSSGANVLTFGAGSRLTVL.

This chain uses TRBV6-1 with TRBJ1-2, with D perhaps TRBD1 (5 bases). V was shortened by 2 bases and J by 6 bases, with 25 bases between the two germline ends. CDR1 MNHNS and CDR2 SASEGT come from the germline V gene. There are 18 residues in the CDR3. The CDR3 reads CASSEIVFGAGRRNGYTF. CDR3 nucleotides: TGTGCCAGCAGTGAAATCGTTTTTGGTGCAGGGAGGAGAAATGGCTACACCTTC.

The chain is built from TRBV27 and TRBJ1-5; 8 bases are shared with TRBD1. The germline V gene encodes CDR1 MNHEY and CDR2 SMNVEV (reference sequence). Trimming removed 4 bases from V and 0 bases from J; junction bases left unmatched: 8. CDR3 length equals 17 residues. CDR3 sequence reads: CASSSGTGPLSNQPQHF. The CDR3 DNA follows: TGTGCCAGCAGTTCCGGGACAGGACCTCTTAGCAATCAGCCCCAGCATTTT.

The chain recombines TRBV19 with TRBJ2-7, with 10 bases aligning to TRBD1. CDR3 size: 15 residues. Germline-derived CDR1 and CDR2 are LNHDA and SQIVND (reference sequence). The V gene end was trimmed by 4 bases and the J gene end by 3 bases; junction bases not matched to a gene: 6. CDR3 sequence: CASSKARTGGYEQYF. Written as DNA, the CDR3 is TGTGCCAGTAGTAAGGCAAGGACAGGGGGCTACGAGCAGTACTTC.

This sequence joins TRBV4-1 and TRBJ2-2; D is unclear. Per germline, CDR1 MGHRA and CDR2 YSYEKL. The CDR3 is 15 residues long. V lost 7 bases and J lost 2, with 14 bases in between. CDR3 in amino acids: CASTAKLENTGELFF. The CDR3 DNA sequence: TGCGCCAGCACCGCCAAGCTCGAAAACACCGGGGAGCTGTTTTTT.

The rearrangement links TRBV6-1 to TRBJ2-5, with TRBD2 matching over 9 bases. The V gene's germline CDR1 is MNHNS and CDR2 SASEGT. The CDR3 is 17 residues long. V dropped 2 bases and J dropped 5; count of bases not matched to a gene: 12. The DNA for the CDR3 is TGTGCCAGCAGTGAAATGGTAGCGGGGGCGCGGGGGGAGACCCAGTACTTC. Its translation: CASSEMVAGARGETQYF.

V usage is TRBV7-2 and J usage is TRBJ2-3; 10 bases line up with TRBD2. Germline CDR1 SGHTA, CDR2 FQGNSA. There are 15 residues in the CDR3. After removal of 7 bases from V and 7 bases from J, the junction contained 11 bases not matched to a gene. The CDR3 DNA is TGTGCCAGCACCGACACTCCACTAGCGGGGAATACGCAGTATTTT. It is translated as CASTDTPLAGNTQYF.

This chain uses TRBV5-1 with TRBJ2-7; 7 nucleotides align to TRBD2. V shed 2 bases and J 0 bases; nucleotides not matched to a gene: 2. The CDR3 extends over 14 amino acids. CDR1 is SGHRS and CDR2 is YFSETQ in the germline V gene. The CDR3 DNA sequence: TGCGCCAGCAGCTTAAGCGGGGACTCCTACGAGCAGTACTTC. It yields the protein CASSLSGDSYEQYF.

The V gene is TRBV28, the J gene TRBJ2-5; TRBD1 matches 8 bases. The V and J ends lost 2 bases and 5 bases, in that order; junction bases with no gene match: 10. The CDR3 has 16 residues. Germline CDR1 is MDHEN and CDR2 is SYDVKM. The CDR3 reads CASSLRLGQGRETQYF. In nucleotides, the CDR3 is TGTGCCAGCAGTTTAAGGCTCGGACAGGGAAGGGAGACCCAGTACTTC. The entire variable domain, with the rest obtained from reference TRBV28 and TRBJ2-5, is as follows: DVKVTQSSRYLVKRTGEKVFLECVQDMDHENMFWYRQDPGLGLRLIYFSYDVKMKEKGDIPEGYSVSREKKERFSLILESASTNQTSMYLCASSLRLGQGRETQYFGPGTRLLVL.

V gene TRBV6-1 combines with J gene TRBJ1-2; TRBD1 matches at 7 bases. The CDR3 sequence is 11 residues long. Trimming at V came to 5 bases and at J to 9 bases, leaving 3 bases not matched to a gene. Germline CDR1 reads MNHNS; CDR2 reads SASEGT. This chain's CDR3 is CASSHRGSYTF. CDR3 DNA: TGTGCCAGCAGTCACAGGGGAAGCTACACCTTC.

The chain recombines TRBV5-1 with TRBJ2-7; no definite D call. Germline V gene sequence: CDR1 SGHRS, CDR2 YFSETQ. This CDR3 comprises 14 residues. The germline V and J ends were trimmed by 1 base and 1 base, with 9 bases remaining between them. CDR3: CASSLFTESYEQYF. In DNA form, the CDR3 reads TGCGCCAGCAGCTTGTTTACAGAATCCTACGAGCAGTACTTC.

This chain links TRBV2 with TRBJ1-6, with D perhaps matching TRBD1 (6 bases). CDR3 length equals 15 residues. Germline values: CDR1 SNHLY, CDR2 FYNNEI. The germline V and J ends were trimmed by 7 bases and 2 bases, with 12 bases remaining between them. The CDR3 loop reads CASNHRDPYNSPLHF. For the CDR3, the DNA is TGTGCCAGCAACCACAGGGACCCCTATAATTCACCCCTCCACTTT.

On this clone: The same CDR3 can be traced to other DNA sequences in this sample. The chain uses TRBV18 and TRBJ1-5; 11 nucleotides align to TRBD1. V trimming: 3 bases; J trimming: 4 bases; junction bases outside the gene matches: 2. CDR3 length: 15 amino acids. Germline CDR1 KGHSH, CDR2 LQKENI. CDR3 residues: CASSPGTGGNQPQHF. As DNA, the CDR3 is TGTGCCAGCTCACCTGGGACAGGGGGGAATCAGCCCCAGCATTTT.

J is TRBJ1-1 and V is TRBV29-1; TRBD1 agrees at 7 bases. Losses at the gene ends were 7 bases for V and 5 bases for J; bases not matched to a gene: 13. This CDR3 has 14 amino acids. Germline values: CDR1 SQVTM, CDR2 ANQGSEA. CDR3 sequence reads: CSAQNDRVGTEAFF. DNA for the CDR3: TGCAGCGCCCAGAACGACAGGGTAGGAACTGAAGCTTTCTTT.

The CDR3 coding sequence is TGTGCCAGCAGTTACGGGACAGGTCCTTTCTACGAGCAGTACTTC. This sequence encodes CASSYGTGPFYEQYF. The genes are TRBV6-5 and TRBJ2-7; 8 positions agree with TRBD1. V was pared by 2 bases and J by 3 bases, with 6 bases of the junction left unmatched. The CDR3 sequence is 15 residues long. Per germline, CDR1 MNHEY and CDR2 SVGAGI.

This clone has just one count. The chain uses TRBV9 and TRBJ1-2; no clear D gene. This CDR3 has 15 residues. The V gene lost 0 bases and the J gene lost 5 bases, with 14 bases spanning the gap. Germline CDR1 SGDLS, CDR2 YYNGEE. This CDR3 reads CASSVDNMAVYGYTF. In DNA form, the CDR3 reads TGTGCCAGCAGCGTAGATAATATGGCAGTTTATGGCTACACCTTC.

The rearrangement joins TRBV5-1 to TRBJ1-2; tentative D call: TRBD1 (6 bases). CDR3 size: 15 residues. CDR1 is SGHRS, CDR2 YFSETQ, per germline. V lost 5 bases, J lost 5 bases, and 19 bases lay in between. CDR3 sequence (DNA): TGCGCCAGCAGAGACAGGCTCACCGATTATTATGGCTACACCTTC. This encodes CASRDRLTDYYGYTF. Filled out from reference TRBV5-1 and TRBJ1-2, the complete variable domain reads KAGVTQTPRYLIKTRGQQVTLSCSPISGHRSVSWYQQTPGQGLQFLFEYFSETQRNKGNFPGRFSGRQFSNSRSEMNVSTLELGDSALYLCASRDRLTDYYGYTFGSGTRLTVV.

This chain joins TRBV5-1 and TRBJ1-1; TRBD1 is a possible D gene (5 bases). Germline assignment: CDR1 SGHRS and CDR2 YFSETQ. V dropped 1 base and J dropped 1 base, with 8 bases sitting between them. The CDR3 is 14 residues long. The CDR3 DNA reads TGCGCCAGCAGCTTGTTGCAGGGGAACACTGAAGCTTTCTTT. Its translation is CASSLLQGNTEAFF.

The rearrangement joins TRBV5-3 to TRBJ1-5; 9 bases align to TRBD1. TRBV5-3 is an ORF, and what it does is uncertain. The V gene end was trimmed by 8 bases and the J gene end by 3 bases; junction bases not matched to a gene: 15. This CDR3 is built from 17 residues. The CDR3 region has the DNA TGTGCCAGTCACAGGGGGCGAAAGGGGGGTTTCAATCAGCCCCAGCATTTT. This sequence encodes CASHRGRKGGFNQPQHF.

The rearrangement joins TRBV5-1 to TRBJ1-2; 8 nucleotides match TRBD1. This CDR3 comprises 16 residues. Germline assignment: CDR1 SGHRS and CDR2 YFSETQ. The trim removed 0 bases at V and 0 bases at J, leaving 4 bases unmatched. The CDR3 DNA is TGCGCCAGCAGCTTGGACTGGACAGGGCCTAACTATGGCTACACCTTC. Residues: CASSLDWTGPNYGYTF.